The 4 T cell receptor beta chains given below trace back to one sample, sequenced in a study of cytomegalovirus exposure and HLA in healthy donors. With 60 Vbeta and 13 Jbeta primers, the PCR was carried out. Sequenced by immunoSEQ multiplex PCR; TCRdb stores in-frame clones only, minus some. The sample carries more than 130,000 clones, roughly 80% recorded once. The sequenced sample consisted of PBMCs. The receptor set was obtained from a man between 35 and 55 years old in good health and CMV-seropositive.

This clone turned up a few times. The CDR3 nucleotides are TGTGCCAGCAGCTTAACGGCGGGCGGAGTTCTGAACACTGAAGCTTTCTTT. Its translation: CASSLTAGGVLNTEAFF. V and J are TRBV7-8 and TRBJ1-1, with D unclear. Germline CDR1 is SGHVS and CDR2 is FQNEAQ. With 2 bases removed from V and 0 bases from J, the gap between germline ends came to 16 bases. There are 17 residues in the CDR3.

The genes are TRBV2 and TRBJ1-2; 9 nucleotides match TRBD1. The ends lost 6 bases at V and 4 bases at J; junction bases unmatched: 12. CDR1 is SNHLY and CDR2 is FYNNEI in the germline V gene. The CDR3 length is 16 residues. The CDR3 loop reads CASRPPGQGLAYGYTF. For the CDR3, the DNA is TGTGCCAGCAGGCCACCCGGACAGGGGCTAGCCTATGGCTACACCTTC.

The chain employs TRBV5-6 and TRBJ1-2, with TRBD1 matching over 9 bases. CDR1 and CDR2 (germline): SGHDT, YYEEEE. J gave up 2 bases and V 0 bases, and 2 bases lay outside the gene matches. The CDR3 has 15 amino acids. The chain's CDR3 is CASSLGDRENYGYTF. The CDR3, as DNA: TGTGCCAGCAGCTTGGGGGACAGGGAGAACTATGGCTACACCTTC.

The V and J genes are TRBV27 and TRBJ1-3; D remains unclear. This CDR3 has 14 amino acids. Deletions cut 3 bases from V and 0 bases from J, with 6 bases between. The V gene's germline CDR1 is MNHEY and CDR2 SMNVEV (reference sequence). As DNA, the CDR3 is TGTGCCAGCAGTTTCCGAGCCTCTGGAAACACCATATATTTT. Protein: CASSFRASGNTIYF.